Following are 32 T cell receptor beta chains from one sample sequenced in a study of blood T cells in healthy people across ages. Primed by a sample-barcoded 5' primer and a J-beta primer mix, a second PCR proceeded for about 6 to 12 cycles. TCRdb redid the calling of the 5' RACE reads with MiXCR, one entry per CDR3 protein. The top ten hold roughly 31% of the sample, which has about 680,000 distinct CDR3 sequences, around 48% seen once. Sequences were obtained from blood. These receptors were obtained from a woman aged 55-69 years in good health.

V is TRBV2 and J is TRBJ1-4; 7 bases map to TRBD1. This CDR3 contains 14 residues. CDR1 and CDR2 from the germline V gene are SNHLY and FYNNEI. The trim removed 4 bases at V and 5 bases at J, leaving 4 bases unmatched. CDR3 amino acids: CASSGKGGNEKLFF. CDR3 DNA: TGTGCCAGCAGTGGTAAAGGGGGCAATGAAAAACTGTTTTTT. Based on the CDR3 plus reference TRBV2 and TRBJ1-4, the full variable domain is EPEVTQTPSHQVTQMGQEVILRCVPISNHLYFYWYRQILGQKVEFLVSFYNNEISEKSEIFDDQFSVERPDGSNFTLKIRSTKLEDSAMYFCASSGKGGNEKLFFGSGTQLSVL.

In its sample, this clonotype was seen a few times. V gene TRBV6-6 combines with J gene TRBJ2-1, with 8 positions matching TRBD1. CDR1 and CDR2 from the germline V gene are MNHNY and SVGAGI (reference sequence). V shed 2 bases, J shed 8 bases, and the junction held 8 bases outside the gene matches. This CDR3 spans 15 amino acids. This CDR3 is CASSYQGAIGDEQFF. CDR3 bases: TGTGCCAGCAGTTACCAGGGGGCAATTGGTGATGAGCAGTTCTTC.

V gene TRBV12-3 or TRBV12-4 combines with J gene TRBJ2-6; TRBD1 is a possible D gene (5 bases). There are 17 residues in the CDR3. The V end was cut by 7 bases, the J end by 0 bases, with 16 bases between. The DNA for the CDR3 is TGTGCCAGCACCCATGGGCAGGGCGTCTCTGGGGCCAACGTCCTGACTTTC. Translating gives CASTHGQGVSGANVLTF.

This clonotype was found many times. The chain employs TRBV5-1 and TRBJ1-2; 7 nucleotides align to TRBD1. Germline V gene data show CDR1 as SGHRS and CDR2 as YFSETQ. The CDR3 is 14 amino acids. The ends lost 5 bases at V and 3 bases at J; junction bases unmatched: 7. The CDR3 coding sequence is TGCGCCAGCAGAGGATCCGGGACAGACTATGGCTACACCTTC. It is translated as CASRGSGTDYGYTF.

This CDR3 reads CASSGQGDQPQHF. The CDR3 nucleotides read TGTGCCAGCAGTGGACAGGGGGATCAGCCCCAGCATTTT. The rearrangement uses TRBV25-1 and TRBJ1-5; 9 positions agree with TRBD1. Germline V CDR1 and CDR2: MGHDK, SYGVNS. V gave up 4 bases and J gave up 5 bases; unmatched junction bases: 0. The length of the CDR3 is 13 residues.

This clonotype was detected a few times. This sequence joins TRBV15 and TRBJ1-5, with D unresolved. Trimming removed 5 bases from V and 7 bases from J, with 9 bases in between. Germline loops: CDR1 LNHNV, CDR2 YYDKDF (reference sequence). This CDR3 has 12 residues. In DNA, the CDR3 is TGTGCCACCAGCGGAGTGGGGCAGCCCCAGCATTTT. The encoded protein is CATSGVGQPQHF.

The rearrangement uses TRBV20-1 and TRBJ1-2, with 9 bases matching TRBD1. Germline V lookup: CDR1 DFQATT, CDR2 SNEGSKA (reference sequence). The CDR3 spans 15 residues. V was clipped by 6 bases and J by 3 bases; unmatched bases: 11. The DNA for the CDR3 is TGCAGTGCCACAAAGCCGGGACAGGGATACTATGGCTACACCTTC. Translation gives CSATKPGQGYYGYTF.

At least ten counts were recorded for this clonotype. The chain has TRBV20-1 and TRBJ2-3; a possible D gene is TRBD2 (6 bases). V was clipped by 5 bases and J by 2 bases, with 23 bases between them. The CDR3 is 17 residues long. In germline, CDR1 is DFQATT, CDR2 SNEGSKA (reference sequence). The CDR3 DNA reads as TGCAGTGCTCCCCCATGGGCCAGGGCGGGGTCCACAGATACGCAGTATTTT. Protein: CSAPPWARAGSTDTQYF.

This chain connects TRBV2 to TRBJ1-2; D perhaps matches TRBD1 (5 bases). Germline CDR1 SNHLY, CDR2 FYNNEI. Trimming cost V 7 bases and J 7 bases, with 19 bases left between them. This CDR3 is 14 amino acids long. The CDR3 nucleotides read TGTGCCAGCACCCTCATTTCCAAGGGGACTGGCTACACCTTC. This sequence encodes CASTLISKGTGYTF.

This clonotype was found many times. The rearrangement joins TRBV5-1 to TRBJ1-1; 7 bases fit TRBD1. The CDR3 sequence is 14 residues long. V gave up 4 bases and J gave up 2 bases; unmatched junction bases: 5. The germline gives CDR1 SGHRS, CDR2 YFSETQ. This CDR3 is CASSRTGGNTEAFF. The DNA for the CDR3 is TGCGCCAGCAGCCGGACAGGTGGTAACACTGAAGCTTTCTTT.

The chain employs TRBV7-2 and TRBJ1-5; tentative D call: TRBD1 (6 bases). Germline CDR1 is SGHTA and CDR2 is FQGNSA. Deletions cut 5 bases from V and 5 bases from J, with 16 bases between. The CDR3 covers 15 residues. The CDR3 nucleotides read TGTGCCAGCAGCCAAAGGGGGGGTGGGGATCAGCCCCAGCATTTT. This translates into CASSQRGGGDQPQHF.

A remark on this clonotype: One junction end disagrees with the germline gene, perhaps due to a read error. This sequence joins TRBV2 and TRBJ2-4; D perhaps matches TRBD1 (6 bases). The CDR3 loop spans 14 amino acids. CDR1 SNHLY and CDR2 FYNNEI come from the germline V gene. Here the CDR3 DNA reads TGTGCCAGCAGTAGCAGGGGAGCCAAAAACGTTCAGTACTTC. This translates into CASSSRGAKNVQYF. Full variable domain (outside the CDR3, taken from reference TRBV2 and TRBJ2-4): EPEVTQTPSHQVTQMGQEVILRCVPISNHLYFYWYRQILGQKVEFLVSFYNNEISEKSEIFDDQFSVERPDGSNFTLKIRSTKLEDSAMYFCASSSRGAKNVQYFGAGTRLSVL.

The gene calls are TRBV10-3 and TRBJ2-1; no clear D gene. There are 15 residues in the CDR3. Germline CDR1 ENHRY, CDR2 SYGVKD. The germline V and J ends were trimmed by 0 bases and 5 bases, with 11 bases remaining between them. CDR3 bases: TGTGCCATCAGTGAGTCCGAGATACGCGACAATGAGCAGTTCTTC. Amino acid sequence: CAISESEIRDNEQFF.

The chain recombines TRBV28 with TRBJ2-3; D is perhaps TRBD2 (6 bases). V was trimmed by 7 bases and J by 0 bases, leaving 17 bases between them. The CDR3 extends over 16 amino acids. Germline assignment: CDR1 MDHEN and CDR2 SYDVKM. The DNA of the CDR3 is TGTGCCAGCACTCTCTGGCGGGACCACAGCACAGATACGCAGTATTTT. Amino acid sequence: CASTLWRDHSTDTQYF.

The gene calls are TRBV7-9 and TRBJ2-1; D remains unclear. The V gene lost 3 bases and the J gene lost 5 bases, with 17 bases spanning the gap. The CDR3 runs 16 residues. From germline, CDR1 is SEHNR and CDR2 FQNEAQ (reference sequence). CDR3 DNA: TGTGCCAGCAGCTTTGGCCTAGATGGCTTAAACAATGAGCAGTTCTTC. Its protein is CASSFGLDGLNNEQFF.

This clonotype was seen at least ten times. This chain uses TRBV28 with TRBJ2-5, with 8 positions matching TRBD2. Trimming removed 2 bases from V and 3 bases from J; junction bases left unmatched: 5. This CDR3 is built from 15 residues. Looked up from germline, CDR1 is MDHEN and CDR2 is SYDVKM. CDR3 loop: CASSLIGRVEETQYF. The CDR3 nucleotides read TGTGCCAGCAGTTTAATCGGGAGGGTAGAAGAGACCCAGTACTTC.

The chain joins TRBV28 to TRBJ2-5; perhaps TRBD1 as D (5 bases). V gave up 2 bases and J gave up 5 bases, with 15 bases separating them. Germline V gene lookup returns CDR1 MDHEN and CDR2 SYDVKM. The length of the CDR3 is 15 residues. Here the CDR3 reads CASSLPRQMGETQYF. In DNA, the CDR3 is TGTGCCAGCAGTTTACCCCGACAGATGGGTGAGACCCAGTACTTC.

V usage is TRBV12-3 or TRBV12-4 and J usage is TRBJ2-7, with 7 bases matching TRBD2. The V gene end was trimmed by 6 bases and the J gene end by 7 bases; junction bases not matched to a gene: 15. CDR3 size: 15 residues. The CDR3 nucleotides read TGTGCCAGCAGCATACCGGGGGGATCCAGCAATGAGCAGTACTTC. It codes for CASSIPGGSSNEQYF.

In regard to this clonotype: This clone may be a read error of a much larger clone one base away. The rearrangement links TRBV11-2 to TRBJ1-1; 8 bases are a match to TRBD1. After removal of 5 bases from V and 4 bases from J, the junction contained 3 bases not matched to a gene. The germline gives CDR1 SGHAT, CDR2 FQNNGV. This CDR3 has 13 residues. CDR3 DNA sequence: TGTGCCAGCAGCCACGACAGGGGCACTGAAGCTTTCTTT. Amino acid sequence: CASSHDRGTEAFF.

This clonotype was seen once. A much more abundant neighbour one base away suggests this may be a read error. The chain recombines TRBV6-1 with TRBJ2-2; 10 bases match TRBD1. There are 15 residues in the CDR3. In germline, CDR1 is MNHNS, CDR2 SASEGT. The V and J ends lost 5 bases and 3 bases, in that order; junction bases with no gene match: 3. The CDR3 spells CASSSGTGDTGELFF. The CDR3 DNA is TGTGCCAGCAGTTCCGGGACAGGGGACACCGGGGAGCTGTTTTTT.

This clonotype is a singleton in its sample. This chain connects TRBV12-3 or TRBV12-4 to TRBJ2-4; TRBD2 matches 7 bases. The J call may be faulty, since TRBJ2-5 better matches the DNA end. This CDR3 is built from 15 residues. CDR3 sequence: CASSKSGTTQETQYF. In DNA form, the CDR3 reads TGTGCCAGCAGTAAATCCGGGACTACCCAAGAGACCCAGTACTTC.

Details on this clonotype: One junction end does not reproduce the germline sequence, and a read error may be involved. V usage is TRBV5-1 and J usage is TRBJ2-6, with D perhaps being TRBD1 or TRBD2 (5 bases each). The CDR3 extends over 13 amino acids. CDR1 is SGHRS, CDR2 YFSETQ, per germline. In nucleotides, the CDR3 is TGCGCCAGCTCTAGATCCGGGGCCAACGTCCAGACTTTC. It encodes CASSRSGANVQTF.

With regard to this clonotype: Germline is not matched at one junction end, which may reflect a read error. J is TRBJ1-2 and V is TRBV20-1; TRBD1 matches at 7 bases. There are 14 residues in the CDR3. Germline V CDR1 and CDR2: DFQATT, SNEGSKA (reference sequence). CDR3 nucleotide sequence: TGCAGAGCTAGTTCGTCCAGGGGGTATGATGGCTACACCTTC. It translates to CRASSSRGYDGYTF.

The gene calls are TRBV20-1 and TRBJ2-5, with 8 bases that match TRBD1. The CDR3 is 15 amino acids. With V trimmed by 6 bases and J by 11 bases, 20 bases remained unmatched. Looked up from germline, CDR1 is DFQATT and CDR2 is SNEGSKA (reference sequence). CDR3 nucleotide sequence: TGCAGTGCCCCTAACACTCGGACAGGGAGTGAGGAGCAGTACTTC. This sequence encodes CSAPNTRTGSEEQYF.

The J gene is TRBJ2-5, the V gene TRBV28; possible D gene TRBD2, 5 bases. Trimming took off 7 bases at V and 11 bases at J, with 17 bases between the two ends. Germline V gene sequence: CDR1 MDHEN, CDR2 SYDVKM. The CDR3 consists of 12 residues. Here the CDR3 reads CASNFRGWEQYF. Written as DNA, the CDR3 is TGTGCCAGCAACTTTAGAGGTTGGGAGCAGTACTTC.

This clonotype was seen a single time. At one end the junction does not follow the germline gene, possibly because of a read error. V usage is TRBV7-9 and J usage is TRBJ2-3, with D uncertain. Germline V gene sequence: CDR1 SEHNR, CDR2 FQNEAQ (reference sequence). The CDR3 length is 12 residues. CDR3 residues: CSSSFVGYTQYF. The CDR3 DNA reads TGTTCCAGCAGCTTTGTAGGGTATACGCAGTATTTT. The entire variable domain, with the rest obtained from reference TRBV7-9 and TRBJ2-3, is as follows: DTGVSQNPRHKITKRGQNVTFRCDPISEHNRLYWYRQTLGQGPEFLTYFQNEAQLEKSRLLSDRFSAERPKGSFSTLEIQRTEQGDSAMYLCSSSFVGYTQYFGPGTRLTVL.

This clonotype was detected a few times. The junction departs from the called germline gene at one end, perhaps through a read error. The DNA for the CDR3 is TGCGCCAGTAGCTTGAGGGTAACGGGCAATGAGCAGTTCTTC. It translates to CASSLRVTGNEQFF. The chain couples TRBV5-1 to TRBJ2-1; TRBD2 is a possible D gene (5 bases). The germline V gene encodes CDR1 SGHRS and CDR2 YFSETQ. The CDR3 spans 14 residues.

The CDR3 spells CASSSENAGANVLTF. The CDR3, as DNA: TGTGCCAGCAGTTCCGAGAATGCTGGGGCCAACGTCCTGACTTTC. This sequence joins TRBV2 and TRBJ2-6; D call uncertain. V was pared by 5 bases and J by 2 bases, with 10 bases between. The CDR3 loop spans 15 amino acids. The germline CDR1 and CDR2 sequences are SNHLY and FYNNEI.

This chain links TRBV6-6 with TRBJ2-1, with D tentatively TRBD2 (6 bases). The length of the CDR3 is 15 residues. Trimming shortened V by 10 bases and J by 1 base, and 17 bases separated the two germline ends. Germline loops: CDR1 MNHNY, CDR2 SVGAGI (reference sequence). CDR3 in amino acids: CATCPGSRSYNEQFF. Here the CDR3 DNA reads TGTGCCACCTGTCCCGGGAGTCGGTCCTACAATGAGCAGTTCTTC.

This chain's CDR3 is CASSSRQVQYGYTF. The CDR3 DNA sequence: TGTGCCAGCAGTTCCCGACAGGTCCAATATGGCTACACCTTC. The chain combines TRBV28 with TRBJ1-2; D is possibly TRBD1 (6 bases). CDR3 length equals 14 residues. Trimming pared 4 bases from V and 5 bases from J, leaving 14 bases between. Germline V CDR1 and CDR2: MDHEN, SYDVKM.

The chain links TRBV30 to TRBJ2-7, with a tentative D call TRBD2 (5 bases). Trimming removed 2 bases from V and 11 bases from J, with 16 bases in between. This CDR3 region has 12 residues. Per the germline V gene, CDR1 is GTSNPN and CDR2 is SVGIG (reference sequence). The CDR3 here is CAWSYEGGQEYF. CDR3 sequence (DNA): TGTGCCTGGAGTTACGAAGGAGGCCAGGAGTACTTC.

This sequence joins TRBV15 and TRBJ2-4; 8 bases line up with TRBD2. CDR1 and CDR2 (germline): LNHNV, YYDKDF (reference sequence). The CDR3 has 15 amino acids. The junction had 9 bases not matched to a gene; V was cut back by 3 bases and J by 8 bases. The CDR3 coding sequence is TGTGCCACCAGCAGGGTGGTCGGGGGGGTAGACATTCAGTACTTC. Its protein product is CATSRVVGGVDIQYF.